This is a list of T cell receptor beta chains from one sample in a study of cytomegalovirus exposure and HLA in healthy donors. The assay was immunoSEQ multiplex PCR, and TCRdb's table has in-frame clones only and misses some. The sample carries 97,000 or so clones, about 90% recorded once. The sequencing sample was made of PBMCs. These receptor sequences come from a man aged 18 to 29 in good health and CMV-seropositive. Each CDR3 is given without its conserved first and last residue.

TRBV10-3	TRBJ1-2	13	AISESSRGVYGYT
TRBV18	TRBJ2-4	17	ASSPYSGTSGRAKNIQY
TRBV27	TRBJ2-7	13	ASSPIGYLSPEQY
TRBV11-3	TRBJ2-2	12	ASRETGGTGELF
TRBV4-1	TRBJ1-2	14	ASSQAPDRAGYGYT
TRBV10-1	TRBJ2-1	11	ASSDRGKREQF
TRBV7-2	TRBJ2-7	11	ASSSRGRHEQY
TRBV19	TRBJ2-4	17	ASSMDGKRGTGSKNIQY
TRBV11-2	TRBJ1-2	12	ASSRFDSNYGYT
TRBV4-2	TRBJ2-1	14	ASSPEGTGSYNEQF
TRBV5-4	TRBJ2-3	14	ASSSPRGGEADTQY
TRBV6-5	TRBJ2-3	12	ASTTSGRTDTQY
TRBV6-5	TRBJ1-4	12	ASSEGQGAEKLF
TRBV18	TRBJ1-2	15	ASSISTTRQGGYGYT
TRBV5-1	TRBJ2-6	17	ASSPRGGSTTAGANVLT
TRBV28	TRBJ1-2	9	ASRVGGGYT
TRBV9	TRBJ2-4	13	ASSAGGKPGNIQY
TRBV7-3	TRBJ2-2	14	ASTLVRTGVPGELF
TRBV10-2	TRBJ2-5	13	ASSAPSGSWETQY
TRBV10-3	TRBJ2-3	12	AISARGDTDTQY
TRBV5-3	TRBJ2-1	14	ARSLNRDSLYNEQF
TRBV4-2	TRBJ2-7	15	ASSPSGTSGDSYEQY
TRBV19	TRBJ2-7	11	ASSIIYSYEQY
TRBV7-2	TRBJ2-1	13	ASSLGLAGNNEQF
TRBV2	TRBJ2-3	13	ASRKTSGGVDTQY
TRBV7-3	TRBJ2-5	9	ASSFMTKQY
TRBV11-3	TRBJ2-7	13	ASSFPGGTLYEQY
TRBV27	TRBJ1-1	16	ASSHSKGHGTVNTEAF
TRBV19	TRBJ2-3	11	ATRNREADTQY
TRBV5-6	TRBJ2-2	12	ASIVKGGTGELF
TRBV4-1	TRBJ1-2	16	ASSQDAALGRGDYGYT
TRBV27	TRBJ2-7	10	ASSPNQREQY
TRBV29-1	TRBJ2-7	11	SVSSGSSYEQY
TRBV21-1	TRBJ1-2	14	ASSKGTGGRVGGYT
TRBV7-2	TRBJ2-6	15	ASSLVGSGLGANVLT
TRBV6-5	TRBJ2-6	13	ASSSQGAGANVLT
TRBV29-1	TRBJ1-2	11	SADRGRGYGYT
TRBV6-5	TRBJ2-7	13	ASSLTGTGIYEQY
TRBV19	TRBJ1-5	12	ASSRQGMNQPQH
TRBV29-1	TRBJ1-1	10	SGTGWNTEAF
TRBV6-1	TRBJ2-7	11	ASNDGGLYEQY
TRBV7-2	TRBJ2-7	13	ASSLGTSRSYEQY
TRBV2	TRBJ2-2	13	ARTGAEPNTGELF
TRBV11-2	TRBJ2-7	13	ASSSWTGVVGEQY
TRBV9	TRBJ1-3	12	ASSVGQGGNTIY
TRBV7-2	TRBJ2-1	13	ASSLVLAGAREQF
TRBV6-5	TRBJ1-3	13	ASSYEGAGGNTIY
TRBV7-9	TRBJ2-7	12	ASSPRQGLYEQY
TRBV19	TRBJ2-1	13	ASSGTASTYNEQF
TRBV11-2	TRBJ1-3	13	ASSLGQSSGNTIY
TRBV7-9	TRBJ2-7	13	ASSLVGGSSYEQY
TRBV13	TRBJ2-7	13	ASSSKAETTYEQY
TRBV4-1	TRBJ2-1	16	ASSQEGLAGGPYNEQF
TRBV18	TRBJ2-3	12	ASAPGTNTDTQY